What follows are 28 T cell receptor beta chains derived from one specimen sequenced in a study of shared clonotypes between healthy human individuals. Profiled with immunoSEQ multiplex PCR; TCRdb holds only in-frame clones, not every one. The sample lists approximately 1.4 million clones; approximately 98% were seen once. Sequencing was done on a sample of naive CD4+ T cells sorted from blood. Subset here: CD45RA+ positively selected. The receptors shown here come from a man between 25 and 39 years old in good health.

The chain has TRBV9 and TRBJ2-1; possibly TRBD1 for D (6 bases). Trimming removed 0 bases from V and 1 base from J, with 20 bases in between. The CDR3 loop spans 19 amino acids. Germline loops: CDR1 SGDLS, CDR2 YYNGEE. The DNA of the CDR3 is TGTGCCAGCAGCGTAGATGGGGACATCCCTTTGGGGTCCTACAATGAGCAGTTCTTC. It encodes CASSVDGDIPLGSYNEQFF.

The rearrangement links TRBV7-2 to TRBJ2-3; D call uncertain. CDR3 length: 12 residues. The germline gives CDR1 SGHTA, CDR2 FQGNSA. The ends were cut back, 1 base at V and 11 bases at J, with 10 bases in the middle. CDR3 sequence (DNA): TGTGCCAGCAGCTTAGTGGGCCTCCTGCAGTATTTT. It codes for CASSLVGLLQYF.

The chain employs TRBV5-1 and TRBJ2-3; 15 nucleotides agree with TRBD2. J lost 5 bases, V lost 4 bases, and 11 bases had no gene match. This CDR3 is 18 amino acids long. CDR1 is SGHRS and CDR2 is YFSETQ in the germline V gene. This chain's CDR3 is CASSAGTSGRYVGDTQYF. For the CDR3, the DNA is TGCGCCAGCAGCGCCGGGACTAGCGGGAGGTATGTTGGAGATACGCAGTATTTT. Supplemented by reference TRBV5-1 and TRBJ2-3, the full variable domain reads KAGVTQTPRYLIKTRGQQVTLSCSPISGHRSVSWYQQTPGQGLQFLFEYFSETQRNKGNFPGRFSGRQFSNSRSEMNVSTLELGDSALYLCASSAGTSGRYVGDTQYFGPGTRLTVL.

This chain's CDR3 is CASSLVLGNTEAFF. The CDR3 region has the DNA TGTGCCAGCAGCTTAGTGCTGGGTAACACTGAAGCTTTCTTT. The J gene is TRBJ1-1, the V gene TRBV11-2; D remains ambiguous. Germline CDR1 is SGHAT and CDR2 is FQNNGV. The V end lost 1 base, the J end lost 2 bases, and 8 bases lay between the germline ends. CDR3 size: 14 residues.

This clone was counted a single time. The J gene is TRBJ2-5, the V gene TRBV6-1; TRBD2 matches 7 bases. The germline gives CDR1 MNHNS, CDR2 SASEGT. The CDR3 runs to 16 residues. The V segment lost 0 bases and the J segment 5 bases; nucleotides outside the gene matches: 9. CDR3 sequence reads: CASSEAGEGDGETQYF. CDR3 coding DNA: TGTGCCAGCAGTGAAGCTGGGGAGGGCGATGGGGAGACCCAGTACTTC.

This clone showed up just once. This sequence joins TRBV14 and TRBJ2-1; no firm D call. Trimming pared 0 bases from V and 4 bases from J, leaving 13 bases between. The CDR3 has 16 amino acids. Germline assignment: CDR1 SGHDN and CDR2 FVKESK. The CDR3, as DNA: TGTGCCAGCAGCCAAGACACGAGGCTTGGGTACAATGAGCAGTTCTTC. Protein sequence: CASSQDTRLGYNEQFF.

The J gene is TRBJ2-7, the V gene TRBV6-5; tentative D call: TRBD1 (6 bases). Germline V gene lookup returns CDR1 MNHEY and CDR2 SVGAGI. The CDR3 is made up of 14 amino acids. CDR3 sequence (DNA): TGTTCCACCCCCGGACAGCCCGGGGCCTACGAGCAGTACTTC. Translation: CSTPGQPGAYEQYF.

This chain joins TRBV19 and TRBJ2-7; 13 bases agree with TRBD2. Germline values: CDR1 LNHDA, CDR2 SQIVND (reference sequence). The ends lost 6 bases at V and 5 bases at J; junction bases unmatched: 13. The CDR3 runs to 17 residues. The CDR3 nucleotides are TGTGCCAGTAGCCCTCCGGGCCGGACTAGCGGGAGTGACGAGCAGTACTTC. It specifies CASSPPGRTSGSDEQYF.

The rearrangement joins TRBV2 to TRBJ2-3, with TRBD1 matching over 7 bases. Trimming took 8 bases from V and 5 from J; bases not matched to a gene: 10. The CDR3 spans 14 residues. Germline CDR1 and CDR2: SNHLY and FYNNEI. The CDR3 sequence: CASGAEQGVDTQYF. The CDR3 DNA reads TGTGCCAGCGGGGCTGAGCAGGGGGTAGATACGCAGTATTTT. The whole variable domain, filled in from reference TRBV2 and TRBJ2-3, reads EPEVTQTPSHQVTQMGQEVILRCVPISNHLYFYWYRQILGQKVEFLVSFYNNEISEKSEIFDDQFSVERPDGSNFTLKIRSTKLEDSAMYFCASGAEQGVDTQYFGPGTRLTVL.

The gene calls are TRBV10-3 and TRBJ2-5; D may be TRBD2 (7 bases). This CDR3 is built from 15 residues. Germline CDR1 and CDR2: ENHRY and SYGVKD. Trimming left V 9 bases short and J 0 bases short, with 17 bases between. The CDR3 DNA follows: TGTGCCATAAGGGAGCGGGACACTTACCAAGAGACCCAGTACTTC. It yields the protein CAIRERDTYQETQYF.

This rearrangement joins TRBV7-2 to TRBJ1-5; a possible D gene is TRBD1 (6 bases). Trimming removed 6 bases from V and 3 bases from J, with 9 bases in between. In germline, CDR1 is SGHTA, CDR2 FQGNSA. The CDR3 is made up of 13 amino acids. The CDR3 spells CASRGQYNQPQHF. The DNA for the CDR3 is TGTGCCAGCAGAGGACAGTACAATCAGCCCCAGCATTTT.

The CDR3 DNA sequence: TGTGCCAGCAGTGAAGCGGGACTGGTCAATCAGCCCCAGCATTTT. Its translation: CASSEAGLVNQPQHF. The J gene is TRBJ1-5, the V gene TRBV2; D is perhaps TRBD1 (5 bases). Germline CDR1 is SNHLY and CDR2 is FYNNEI. The ends were cut back, 0 bases at V and 3 bases at J, with 9 bases in the middle. CDR3 size: 15 residues.

The CDR3 DNA reads as TGTGCCAGCTCACCAGAAAGTGTGCTCTCCTACGAGCAGTACTTC. This encodes CASSPESVLSYEQYF. The chain recombines TRBV18 with TRBJ2-7; D unclear. The CDR3 is 15 amino acids. Germline V gives CDR1 KGHSH, CDR2 LQKENI. V was clipped by 2 bases and J by 0 bases, with 11 bases between them.

V and J are TRBV14 and TRBJ2-6, with 11 bases matching TRBD1. CDR3 length equals 19 residues. The trim removed 1 base at V and 1 base at J, leaving 6 bases unmatched. The V gene's germline CDR1 is SGHDN and CDR2 FVKESK. The chain's CDR3 is CASSQGGTGGFSGANVLTF. CDR3 in DNA: TGTGCCAGCAGCCAAGGTGGGACAGGGGGGTTTTCTGGGGCCAACGTCCTGACTTTC.

V is TRBV5-1 and J is TRBJ2-7, with TRBD1 matching 9 bases. Germline trimming cut 4 bases from V and 10 bases from J; bases unmatched to any gene: 18. The CDR3 sequence is 16 residues long. Per the germline V gene, CDR1 is SGHRS and CDR2 is YFSETQ. CDR3 protein: CASSKTSATGGPPQYF. The DNA of the CDR3 is TGCGCCAGCAGCAAGACCTCGGCGACAGGGGGGCCGCCACAGTACTTC.

The rearrangement joins TRBV29-1 to TRBJ1-4; D possibly corresponds to TRBD1 (5 bases). Trimming shortened V by 6 bases and J by 8 bases, and 16 bases separated the two germline ends. Germline V CDR1 and CDR2: SQVTM, ANQGSEA. The CDR3 spans 13 residues. The CDR3 region is CSVDGAGREKLFF. DNA for the CDR3: TGCAGCGTGGACGGGGCAGGAAGGGAAAAACTGTTTTTT.

This chain links TRBV5-1 with TRBJ1-2; D is unclear. The V end was cut by 8 bases, the J end by 0 bases, with 11 bases between. There are 13 residues in the CDR3. Per the germline V gene, CDR1 is SGHRS and CDR2 is YFSETQ. Here the CDR3 reads CASRQETNYGYTF. CDR3 DNA: TGCGCCAGTCGACAAGAAACTAACTATGGCTACACCTTC.

V usage is TRBV29-1 and J usage is TRBJ2-3; D ambiguous. The length of the CDR3 is 13 residues. The germline V gene has CDR1 SQVTM and CDR2 ANQGSEA. V dropped 4 bases and J dropped 2 bases, with 10 bases sitting between them. The CDR3 sequence: CSVGLILTDTQYF. For the CDR3, the DNA is TGCAGCGTTGGGCTCATACTCACAGATACGCAGTATTTT.

The chain carries TRBV6-6 and TRBJ2-5; tentatively, D is TRBD2 (6 bases). Germline V gene data show CDR1 as MNHNY and CDR2 as SVGAGI (reference sequence). This CDR3 spans 14 amino acids. V was pared by 7 bases and J by 0 bases, with 12 bases between. CDR3: CASTSSGHQETQYF. The CDR3 DNA follows: TGTGCCAGCACCAGTAGCGGACACCAAGAGACCCAGTACTTC.

In DNA, the CDR3 is TGTGCCAGCAGCTTCTCCGAAGGTGAGCAGTTCTTC. Translation gives CASSFSEGEQFF. The chain recombines TRBV7-8 with TRBJ2-1; no reliable D call. Germline-derived CDR1 and CDR2 are SGHVS and FQNEAQ. V lost 3 bases and J lost 9, with 9 bases in between. The CDR3 has 12 residues.

The V and J genes are TRBV6-6 and TRBJ2-2; D not certain. Trimming left V 6 bases short and J 9 bases short, with 8 bases between. The V gene's germline CDR1 is MNHNY and CDR2 SVGAGI (reference sequence). CDR3 length: 11 amino acids. The DNA of the CDR3 is TGTGCCAGCAGGGGCCTTAGGGAGCTGTTTTTT. Residues: CASRGLRELFF.

This sequence joins TRBV28 and TRBJ1-3; no definite D call. The V gene lost 6 bases and the J gene lost 5 bases, with 14 bases spanning the gap. This CDR3 is built from 14 residues. Germline assignment: CDR1 MDHEN and CDR2 SYDVKM. CDR3 DNA sequence: TGTGCCAGCAGACCCACCGACCGGCGAAACACCATATATTTT. This sequence encodes CASRPTDRRNTIYF.

V usage is TRBV5-1 and J usage is TRBJ1-1; D uncertain. The length of the CDR3 is 14 residues. Trimming cost V 0 bases and J 5 bases, with 11 bases left between them. Germline assignment: CDR1 SGHRS and CDR2 YFSETQ. The CDR3 protein is CASSLAVGTTEAFF. The DNA for the CDR3 is TGCGCCAGCAGCTTGGCCGTCGGTACGACTGAAGCTTTCTTT.

The chain uses TRBV5-4 and TRBJ1-4; D ambiguous. The CDR3 sequence is 17 residues long. CDR1 is SGHNT and CDR2 is YYREEE in the germline V gene (reference sequence). V was pared by 4 bases and J by 0 bases, with 16 bases between. CDR3 region: CASSDDRNLATNEKLFF. CDR3 in DNA: TGTGCCAGCAGCGACGACCGAAATCTAGCAACTAATGAAAAACTGTTTTTT. Based on the CDR3 plus reference TRBV5-4 and TRBJ1-4, the full variable domain is ETGVTQSPTHLIKTRGQQVTLRCSSQSGHNTVSWYQQALGQGPQFIFQYYREEENGRGNFPPRFSGLQFPNYSSELNVNALELDDSALYLCASSDDRNLATNEKLFFGSGTQLSVL.

V usage is TRBV18 and J usage is TRBJ1-2, with D perhaps TRBD1 (6 bases). V shed 5 bases and J shed 6 bases, with 19 bases lying between them. CDR1 is KGHSH, CDR2 LQKENI, per germline. This CDR3 has 15 residues. This chain's CDR3 is CASSSSLGHIDGYTF. In DNA, the CDR3 is TGTGCCAGCTCATCGTCTCTGGGACATATCGATGGCTACACCTTC. The full variable domain, with the rest looked up from reference TRBV18 and TRBJ1-2, is NAGVMQNPRHLVRRRGQEARLRCSPMKGHSHVYWYRQLPEEGLKFMVYLQKENIIDESGMPKERFSAEFPKEGPSILRIQQVVRGDSAAYFCASSSSLGHIDGYTFGSGTRLTVV.

V and J are TRBV13 and TRBJ1-2; the D is unclear. V was trimmed by 5 bases and J by 8 bases, leaving 12 bases between them. Germline V lookup: CDR1 PRHDT, CDR2 FYEKMQ (reference sequence). The CDR3 has 12 amino acids. The CDR3, as DNA: TGTGCCAGCAGCCGGCGCAACATCGGCTACACCTTC. Protein: CASSRRNIGYTF.

The genes are TRBV9 and TRBJ1-3; 8 bases line up with TRBD1. The CDR3 length is 18 residues. The ends lost 4 bases at V and 4 bases at J; junction bases unmatched: 16. The germline V gene has CDR1 SGDLS and CDR2 YYNGEE. The CDR3 spells CASSLSTQETGAGNTIYF. CDR3 bases: TGTGCCAGCAGCCTTAGTACTCAAGAGACAGGGGCAGGAAACACCATATATTTT. Based on the CDR3 plus reference TRBV9 and TRBJ1-3, the full variable domain is DSGVTQTPKHLITATGQRVTLRCSPRSGDLSVYWYQQSLDQGLQFLIQYYNGEERAKGNILERFSAQQFPDLHSELNLSSLELGDSALYFCASSLSTQETGAGNTIYFGEGSWLTVV.

This chain links TRBV10-2 with TRBJ1-5; 7 bases fit TRBD1. J was trimmed by 6 bases and V by 0 bases; bases with no gene match: 2. Looked up from germline, CDR1 is WSHSY and CDR2 is SAAADI. The CDR3 runs 14 residues. CDR3 sequence reads: CASSESTGFQPQHF. The CDR3 DNA sequence: TGCGCCAGCAGTGAGTCGACAGGGTTTCAGCCCCAGCATTTT.